These 30 T cell receptor beta chains share one sample of origin, sequenced in a study of T cells in localized non-small cell lung cancer. Sequencing used immunoSEQ multiplex PCR; TCRdb keeps in-frame clones, though not all of them. The table has approximately 76,000 clones, 80% seen once. The sequenced sample was peripheral blood, obtained before any cancer treatment. The source is a female donor of 60 years or more with stage I lung adenocarcinoma.

In its sample, this clone was seen once. The CDR3 region has the DNA TGTGCCGGAGTCACCGGGGAGCTGTTTTTT. Encoded protein: CAGVTGELFF. The chain combines TRBV7-9 with TRBJ2-2; D remains ambiguous. The germline V gene encodes CDR1 SEHNR and CDR2 FQNEAQ (reference sequence). V was clipped by 11 bases and J by 4 bases, with 5 bases between them. This CDR3 comprises 10 residues.

This chain links TRBV5-6 with TRBJ2-7, with TRBD2 as a possible D gene (5 bases). The CDR3 extends over 15 amino acids. V was shortened by 5 bases and J by 4 bases, with 19 bases between the two germline ends. From germline, CDR1 is SGHDT and CDR2 YYEEEE. CDR3 sequence reads: CASRLGYGDPYEQYF. CDR3 nucleotides: TGTGCCAGCAGACTTGGTTACGGGGATCCTTACGAGCAGTACTTC.

This chain uses TRBV9 with TRBJ2-6; 9 nucleotides agree with TRBD1. The CDR3 consists of 19 residues. Germline V gene lookup returns CDR1 SGDLS and CDR2 YYNGEE. After removal of 0 bases from V and 4 bases from J, the junction contained 11 bases not matched to a gene. The CDR3 nucleotides are TGTGCCAGCAGCGTAGGGGTTACGACAGGGGGGTTCGGGGCCAACGTCCTGACTTTC. Amino acid sequence: CASSVGVTTGGFGANVLTF.

The V call is TRBV28, the J call TRBJ2-7, with TRBD2 matching 9 bases. V lost 8 bases to trimming and J lost 4 bases; unmatched junction nucleotides: 9. From germline, CDR1 is MDHEN and CDR2 SYDVKM. There are 14 residues in the CDR3. The CDR3 loop is CASGGGGSAYEQYF. CDR3 in DNA: TGTGCCAGCGGCGGGGGGGGGAGTGCTTACGAGCAGTACTTC.

This chain connects TRBV4-3 to TRBJ1-2; D not certain. This CDR3 is 15 amino acids long. The V end was cut by 4 bases, the J end by 8 bases, with 20 bases between. CDR1 is LGHNA and CDR2 is YSLEER in the germline V gene. The CDR3 DNA reads TGCGCCAGCAGCCTACGGACGGGCGGGGAAGGAGGCTACACCTTC. Residues: CASSLRTGGEGGYTF.

The chain joins TRBV11-2 to TRBJ2-6, with D perhaps matching TRBD1 (6 bases). Germline V CDR1 and CDR2: SGHAT, FQNNGV. CDR3 length equals 18 residues. With 5 bases removed from V and 0 bases from J, the gap between germline ends came to 17 bases. The CDR3 DNA follows: TGTGCCAGCAGCCCTCCGCAGGGGTACCACTCTGGGGCCAACGTCCTGACTTTC. Amino acids: CASSPPQGYHSGANVLTF. Looking up the rest from reference TRBV11-2 and TRBJ2-6 gives the full variable domain: EAGVAQSPRYKIIEKRQSVAFWCNPISGHATLYWYQQILGQGPKLLIQFQNNGVVDDSQLPKDRFSAERLKGVDSTLKIQPAKLEDSAVYLCASSPPQGYHSGANVLTFGAGSRLTVL.

J is TRBJ1-2 and V is TRBV5-6; 8 bases agree with TRBD1. The CDR3 sequence is 15 residues long. CDR1 is SGHDT and CDR2 is YYEEEE in the germline V gene. Trimming cost V 0 bases and J 7 bases; bases outside gene matches: 8. The CDR3 reads CASSLVARGLGGYTF. The CDR3, as DNA: TGTGCCAGCAGCTTGGTTGCCAGGGGGCTTGGTGGCTACACCTTC. Full variable domain (outside the CDR3, taken from reference TRBV5-6 and TRBJ1-2): DAGVTQSPTHLIKTRGQQVTLRCSPKSGHDTVSWYQQALGQGPQFIFQYYEEEERQRGNFPDRFSGHQFPNYSSELNVNALLLGDSALYLCASSLVARGLGGYTFGSGTRLTVV.

The chain has TRBV4-2 and TRBJ2-7, with D perhaps matching TRBD2 (5 bases). The germline V gene has CDR1 LGHNA and CDR2 YNFKEQ. The CDR3 has 15 residues. The V end lost 0 bases, the J end lost 1 base, and 10 bases lay between the germline ends. CDR3 nucleotide sequence: TGTGCCAGCAGCCAAGACTTAGAGGGATCCTACGAGCAGTACTTC. This translates into CASSQDLEGSYEQYF.

This clone was seen a handful of times. This chain uses TRBV5-4 with TRBJ1-1; D remains ambiguous. Trimming left V 0 bases short and J 6 bases short, with 9 bases between. Looked up from germline, CDR1 is SGHNT and CDR2 is YYREEE (reference sequence). The CDR3 contains 13 residues. CDR3 residues: CASSLAGLAEAFF. The CDR3 DNA is TGTGCCAGCAGCTTGGCCGGGTTGGCTGAAGCTTTCTTT. The full variable domain, in which reference TRBV5-4 and TRBJ1-1 provide the parts outside the CDR3, is ETGVTQSPTHLIKTRGQQVTLRCSSQSGHNTVSWYQQALGQGPQFIFQYYREEENGRGNFPPRFSGLQFPNYSSELNVNALELDDSALYLCASSLAGLAEAFFGQGTRLTVV.

The chain couples TRBV7-2 to TRBJ2-1; 9 bases are a match to TRBD2. CDR1 is SGHTA, CDR2 FQGNSA, per germline. Losses at the gene ends were 5 bases for V and 4 bases for J; bases not matched to a gene: 12. The CDR3 is made up of 17 amino acids. CDR3 in amino acids: CASSPRGSGSTYNEQFF. Here the CDR3 DNA reads TGTGCCAGCAGCCCCCGTGGTAGCGGGAGCACTTACAATGAGCAGTTCTTC. The full variable domain, rest sourced from reference TRBV7-2 and TRBJ2-1, is GAGVSQSPSNKVTEKGKDVELRCDPISGHTALYWYRQSLGQGLEFLIYFQGNSAPDKSGLPSDRFSAERTGGSVSTLTIQRTQQEDSAVYLCASSPRGSGSTYNEQFFGPGTRLTVL.

The rearrangement joins TRBV27 to TRBJ2-2; 16 nucleotides agree with TRBD2. Germline V gene sequence: CDR1 MNHEY, CDR2 SMNVEV (reference sequence). The CDR3 spans 20 residues. V was pared by 7 bases and J by 6 bases, with 17 bases of the junction left unmatched. CDR3 DNA: TGTGCCAGCACCCCGAGGGGGACTAGCGGGAGGGCCGGAGGTCCCGGGGAGCTGTTTTTT. Its protein is CASTPRGTSGRAGGPGELFF.

The rearrangement uses TRBV10-3 and TRBJ2-1, with D possibly matching TRBD2 (6 bases). The CDR3 length is 15 residues. V was trimmed by 7 bases and J by 5 bases, leaving 18 bases between them. CDR1 ENHRY and CDR2 SYGVKD come from the germline V gene. The CDR3 sequence: CAINTPGLANNEQFF. Written as DNA, the CDR3 is TGTGCCATCAATACCCCGGGACTGGCAAACAATGAGCAGTTCTTC.

The V call is TRBV4-3, the J call TRBJ2-3, with TRBD2 identical over 11 bases. The junction had 15 bases not matched to a gene; V was cut back by 4 bases and J by 6 bases. The CDR3 has 18 amino acids. CDR1 is LGHNA and CDR2 is YSLEER in the germline V gene. The CDR3 DNA reads as TGCGCCAGCAGCCCCTTAGCGGGGGGGTCCTTCCGTGATGATACGCAGTATTTT. Translating it yields CASSPLAGGSFRDDTQYF.

This clone is a singleton in its sample. The chain has TRBV6-6 and TRBJ2-7; D uncertain. V was shortened by 4 bases and J by 2 bases, with 9 bases between the two germline ends. The germline CDR1 and CDR2 sequences are MNHNY and SVGAGI (reference sequence). This CDR3 has 13 amino acids. The CDR3 sequence is CASSSSGPYEQYF. Written as DNA, the CDR3 is TGTGCCAGCAGTTCTTCCGGACCCTACGAGCAGTACTTC.

This sequence joins TRBV5-8 and TRBJ2-7; 7 bases agree with TRBD2. With 2 bases clipped from V and 0 bases from J, the junction kept 17 bases outside the gene matches. Germline values: CDR1 SGHTS, CDR2 YDEGEE. This CDR3 spans 19 amino acids. Written as DNA, the CDR3 is TGTGCCAGCAGCTTTCCCGCGGGGGACGGTAGCGGCTACTCCTACGAGCAGTACTTC. This sequence encodes CASSFPAGDGSGYSYEQYF. Full variable domain (remainder filled in from reference TRBV5-8 and TRBJ2-7): EAGVTQSPTHLIKTRGQQATLRCSPISGHTSVYWYQQALGLGLQFLLWYDEGEERNRGNFPPRFSGRQFPNYSSELNVNALELEDSALYLCASSFPAGDGSGYSYEQYFGPGTRLTVT.

The chain carries TRBV6-5 and TRBJ1-5; tentative D call: TRBD1 (5 bases). The germline CDR1 and CDR2 sequences are MNHEY and SVGAGI. The CDR3 is 15 residues long. V lost 4 bases to trimming and J lost 0 bases, with 10 bases between them. The CDR3 region is CASSSRGLSNQPQHF. CDR3 nucleotides: TGTGCCAGCAGTTCGAGGGGACTTAGCAATCAGCCCCAGCATTTT.

The genes are TRBV4-2 and TRBJ1-4; D call uncertain. V was trimmed by 4 bases and J by 4 bases, leaving 13 bases between them. The germline gives CDR1 LGHNA, CDR2 YNFKEQ. The CDR3 length is 15 residues. The CDR3 is CASSPRAVVNEKLFF. CDR3 bases: TGTGCCAGCAGCCCTCGGGCGGTCGTTAATGAAAAACTGTTTTTT.

The rearrangement uses TRBV7-3 and TRBJ2-5, with 7 bases lining up with TRBD2. The CDR3 totals 19 residues. Trimming cost V 5 bases and J 2 bases; bases outside gene matches: 20. Germline CDR1 is SGHTA and CDR2 is FQGTGA. The CDR3 is CASSPGAGVSPRYQETQYF. The CDR3 nucleotides are TGTGCCAGCAGCCCCGGGGCGGGAGTCTCCCCGCGGTATCAAGAGACCCAGTACTTC.

Only a few counts were recorded for this clone. This CDR3 is CASTPTGPGSYEQYF. DNA of the CDR3: TGTGCCAGCACGCCCACCGGGCCAGGTTCCTACGAGCAGTACTTC. The gene calls are TRBV2 and TRBJ2-7; no clear D. Per germline, CDR1 SNHLY and CDR2 FYNNEI. The CDR3 has 15 amino acids. V was cut by 7 bases and J by 1 base, with 17 bases left in between.

The rearrangement uses TRBV20-1 and TRBJ1-1; D gene ambiguous. There are 11 residues in the CDR3. Germline V gene data show CDR1 as DFQATT and CDR2 as SNEGSKA (reference sequence). The CDR3 spells CRPVTGTEAFF. In DNA, the CDR3 is TGCAGGCCAGTCACCGGTACTGAAGCTTTCTTT.

This rearrangement joins TRBV28 to TRBJ2-1; 9 bases align to TRBD2. There are 15 residues in the CDR3. Per the germline V gene, CDR1 is MDHEN and CDR2 is SYDVKM. Germline trimming cut 7 bases from V and 4 bases from J; bases unmatched to any gene: 8. Written as DNA, the CDR3 is TGTGCCAGCACCATAGCGGGAGCGGGTTACAATGAGCAGTTCTTC. Encoded protein: CASTIAGAGYNEQFF.

The chain combines TRBV27 with TRBJ1-6; 8 bases line up with TRBD1. CDR3 length: 15 residues. Trimming removed 5 bases from V and 6 bases from J; junction bases left unmatched: 6. Looked up from germline, CDR1 is MNHEY and CDR2 is SMNVEV (reference sequence). The chain's CDR3 is CASSGDRGLNSPLHF. The CDR3 nucleotides read TGTGCCAGCAGTGGAGACAGGGGCCTTAATTCACCCCTCCACTTT.

This sequence joins TRBV6-5 and TRBJ1-1, with unresolved D. Looked up from germline, CDR1 is MNHEY and CDR2 is SVGAGI. The CDR3 covers 11 residues. Trimming pared 6 bases from V and 7 bases from J, leaving 9 bases between. CDR3: CASSLRHEAFF. CDR3 nucleotides: TGTGCCAGCAGCCTCCGACATGAAGCTTTCTTT.

The rearrangement joins TRBV28 to TRBJ2-7, with D hard to call. Trimming stripped 6 bases from V and 1 base from J, with 4 bases between. The CDR3 runs 11 residues. Germline loops: CDR1 MDHEN, CDR2 SYDVKM. Here the CDR3 DNA reads TGTGCCAGCAGGAGATCCTACGAGCAGTACTTC. It codes for CASRRSYEQYF.

The chain carries TRBV7-3 and TRBJ2-7; D might be TRBD1 (6 bases). CDR3 size: 14 residues. V was shortened by 5 bases and J by 6 bases, with 17 bases between the two germline ends. Looked up from germline, CDR1 is SGHTA and CDR2 is FQGTGA. The CDR3 DNA follows: TGTGCCAGCAGCCACGACAGGTATAGTCGCGAGCAGTACTTC. The encoded protein is CASSHDRYSREQYF.

The chain combines TRBV7-6 with TRBJ2-7; D tentatively reads TRBD1 or TRBD2 (5 bases each). The V and J ends lost 1 base and 4 bases respectively, with 11 bases between them. The CDR3 spans 14 residues. Germline V gives CDR1 SGHVS, CDR2 FNYEAQ. The CDR3 nucleotides are TGTGCCAGCAGCTTAGTATCTGAGGGGTACGAGCAGTACTTC. Encoded protein: CASSLVSEGYEQYF.

This clone came up many times. Here the CDR3 DNA reads TGTGCCAGTAGTATAGCCTGGCAGCCCCAGCATTTT. Its protein is CASSIAWQPQHF. The J gene is TRBJ1-5, the V gene TRBV19; D is unclear. This CDR3 contains 12 residues. From germline, CDR1 is LNHDA and CDR2 SQIVND (reference sequence). V was trimmed by 1 base and J by 7 bases, leaving 5 bases between them.

The chain joins TRBV30 to TRBJ1-4; unclear D gene. CDR3 length equals 11 residues. Germline V lookup: CDR1 GTSNPN, CDR2 SVGIG (reference sequence). The germline V and J ends were trimmed by 3 bases and 8 bases, with 7 bases remaining between them. CDR3 region: CAWRQEEKLFF. The CDR3 DNA reads as TGTGCCTGGAGGCAGGAAGAAAAACTGTTTTTT.

V and J are TRBV10-3 and TRBJ1-4; the D is unclear. Trimming took 3 bases from V and 8 from J, leaving 13 bases between them. The CDR3 has 14 residues. CDR1 and CDR2 from the germline V gene are ENHRY and SYGVKD. The chain's CDR3 is CAISDRTKGEKLFF. The CDR3 nucleotides are TGTGCCATCAGTGATAGGACGAAGGGAGAAAAACTGTTTTTT.

This clone was detected a few times. J is TRBJ1-2 and V is TRBV5-4, with D hard to call. This CDR3 is built from 12 residues. V shed 5 bases and J shed 4 bases, with 9 bases lying between them. Germline V gives CDR1 SGHNT, CDR2 YYREEE (reference sequence). The CDR3 here is CASSPDSYGYTF. The CDR3 bases are TGTGCCAGCAGTCCTGATTCCTATGGCTACACCTTC.